This T cell receptor beta chain was retrieved from a study of blood T cell repertoires in COVID-19. About the study: PBMCs, B-cell-depleted T cells, or T cells provided the cDNA or gDNA that made up the material.

In the original workflow: Estimates of nucleated cell counts were drawn from the amplification of reference gene primers. Repertoires were generated with immunoSEQ multiplex PCR, while TCRdb's copy carries only in-frame clones and drops some. The DNA was the basis for D and trimming; V, J and clone size are from that table. The sample carries tens of thousands of clones, 70% to 90% recorded once. Looked up from germline, CDR1 is LNHDA and CDR2 is SQIVND (reference sequence). This CDR3 has 17 residues. Trimming removed 6 bases from V and 1 base from J; junction bases left unmatched: 12. Material for sequencing was peripheral blood. The receptor comes from a human donor in a cohort sampled during active COVID-19. The chain carries TRBV19 and TRBJ2-5, with 9 bases fitting TRBD1. CDR3 amino acids: CASSKHTMTGGQETQYF. In nucleotides, the CDR3 is TGTGCCAGTAGCAAACATACCATGACAGGGGGCCAAGAGACCCAGTACTTC.